One sample yielded the 14 T cell receptor beta chains listed below, sequenced in a study of Tregs in tolerant kidney transplant recipients. Generated by immunoSEQ multiplex PCR, the TCRdb table keeps only in-frame clones and is missing some. The sample has around 70,000 clones, around nine tenths seen once; the top ten hold about a tenth. The sequencing here drew on CD8+ T cells from blood, taken before the transplant. The source of these receptors is a human donor who received a combined kidney and bone marrow transplant.

Written as DNA, the CDR3 is TGCGCCAGCAGCCACGACTCTCCCACCCCAACCGGGGAGCTGTTTTTT. This encodes CASSHDSPTPTGELFF. The rearrangement joins TRBV5-1 to TRBJ2-2; D is unresolved. Germline V gene lookup returns CDR1 SGHRS and CDR2 YFSETQ. There are 16 residues in the CDR3. Trimming removed 4 bases at V and 5 bases at J, with 18 bases between.

The chain carries TRBV4-1 and TRBJ2-7; tentatively, D is TRBD2 (5 bases). The CDR3 extends over 12 amino acids. CDR1 is MGHRA and CDR2 is YSYEKL in the germline V gene. V lost 1 base and J 4 bases, leaving 5 bases between the germline ends. The CDR3 DNA reads TGCGCCAGCAGCCAAGCGGGGTACGAGCAGTACTTC. Its translation is CASSQAGYEQYF.

The rearrangement links TRBV27 to TRBJ1-1; 9 nucleotides match TRBD1. Looked up from germline, CDR1 is MNHEY and CDR2 is SMNVEV (reference sequence). V shed 4 bases and J 4 bases; nucleotides not matched to a gene: 10. The CDR3 is 16 amino acids. In DNA form, the CDR3 reads TGTGCCAGCAGTTCTGCTGGACAGGGGTACGGCACTGAAGCTTTCTTT. This gives the protein CASSSAGQGYGTEAFF.

The V call is TRBV19, the J call TRBJ2-3, with 7 bases that match TRBD2. CDR3 size: 13 residues. Germline values: CDR1 LNHDA, CDR2 SQIVND (reference sequence). V lost 8 bases to trimming and J lost 2 bases; unmatched junction nucleotides: 4. The CDR3 loop reads CASGGRATDTQYF. DNA for the CDR3: TGTGCCAGTGGGGGGAGGGCCACAGATACGCAGTATTTT.

The V gene is TRBV4-3, the J gene TRBJ2-1; TRBD2 aligns across 7 bases. CDR3 size: 15 residues. The V gene end was trimmed by 0 bases and the J gene end by 5 bases; junction bases not matched to a gene: 4. Germline values: CDR1 LGHNA, CDR2 YSLEER. Written as DNA, the CDR3 is TGCGCCAGCAGCCAAGATTGGCTAGCGGACAATGAGCAGTTCTTC. Translating it yields CASSQDWLADNEQFF.

This clone was counted a single time. The CDR3 region is CASSEGAGAGTYEQYF. CDR3 DNA sequence: TGTGCCAGCAGTGAAGGGGCGGGAGCGGGGACTTACGAGCAGTACTTC. The J gene is TRBJ2-7, the V gene TRBV6-1; 7 bases match TRBD2. Trimming cost V 1 base and J 4 bases; bases outside gene matches: 10. Per the germline V gene, CDR1 is MNHNS and CDR2 is SASEGT. The CDR3 is 16 residues long.

This chain uses TRBV27 with TRBJ2-7, with a possible D match to TRBD1 (6 bases). V was shortened by 6 bases and J by 3 bases, with 18 bases between the two germline ends. CDR3 size: 15 residues. The germline V gene encodes CDR1 MNHEY and CDR2 SMNVEV (reference sequence). CDR3 loop: CASSLKGHGNYEQYF. CDR3 coding DNA: TGTGCCAGCAGCCTCAAGGGACACGGGAACTACGAGCAGTACTTC.

This clone was picked up a small number of times. J is TRBJ1-3 and V is TRBV6-6; possible D gene TRBD1, 6 bases. This CDR3 is 15 amino acids long. Germline assignment: CDR1 MNHNY and CDR2 SVGAGI (reference sequence). With 0 bases removed from V and 1 base from J, the gap between germline ends came to 7 bases. This CDR3 is CASSYSTGSGNTIYF. CDR3 bases: TGTGCCAGCAGTTACTCTACAGGGTCTGGAAACACCATATATTTT.

The chain recombines TRBV19 with TRBJ2-7; 8 nucleotides agree with TRBD1. The CDR3 is 15 amino acids. Germline CDR1 and CDR2: LNHDA and SQIVND (reference sequence). The V gene end was trimmed by 3 bases and the J gene end by 0 bases; junction bases not matched to a gene: 4. Written as DNA, the CDR3 is TGTGCCAGTAGTATTACAGGGGGTGCCTCCTACGAGCAGTACTTC. Its protein product is CASSITGGASYEQYF.

The chain employs TRBV5-4 and TRBJ2-5; the D is unclear. Between the trimmed V and J ends, which lost 1 base and 3 bases, there was a span of 7 bases. CDR1 is SGHNT and CDR2 is YYREEE in the germline V gene (reference sequence). CDR3 length: 13 amino acids. The CDR3 DNA reads as TGTGCCAGCAGCTTGCCCCCAGAAGAGACCCAGTACTTC. It translates to CASSLPPEETQYF. The whole variable domain, filled in from reference TRBV5-4 and TRBJ2-5, reads ETGVTQSPTHLIKTRGQQVTLRCSSQSGHNTVSWYQQALGQGPQFIFQYYREEENGRGNFPPRFSGLQFPNYSSELNVNALELDDSALYLCASSLPPEETQYFGPGTRLLVL.

This chain joins TRBV13 and TRBJ2-1; 7 bases align to TRBD2. The CDR3 extends over 17 amino acids. The V segment lost 2 bases and the J segment 3 bases; nucleotides outside the gene matches: 10. The germline gives CDR1 PRHDT, CDR2 FYEKMQ (reference sequence). For the CDR3, the DNA is TGTGCCAGCAGCTTACCCTCGGCGGGAGTAAGCTACAATGAGCAGTTCTTC. It codes for CASSLPSAGVSYNEQFF.

In its sample, this clone was seen once. The rearrangement uses TRBV9 and TRBJ2-4; D is perhaps TRBD1 (6 bases). Trimming removed 6 bases from V and 3 bases from J, with 13 bases in between. CDR3 length: 14 residues. The germline CDR1 and CDR2 sequences are SGDLS and YYNGEE. CDR3 DNA: TGTGCCAGCAATCAGGGGAACATCAAAAACATTCAGTACTTC. As protein: CASNQGNIKNIQYF.

The genes are TRBV9 and TRBJ2-1; D ambiguous. The CDR3 spans 12 residues. CDR1 is SGDLS and CDR2 is YYNGEE in the germline V gene. Trimming removed 4 bases at V and 7 bases at J, with 9 bases between. The CDR3 DNA sequence: TGTGCCAGCAGCACGACGAGGAATGAGCAGTTCTTC. Encoded protein: CASSTTRNEQFF.

The chain uses TRBV5-5 and TRBJ1-1, with D possibly TRBD1 on 5 matching bases. Trimming removed 1 base from V and 2 bases from J, with 15 bases in between. CDR1 and CDR2 (germline): SGHKS, YYEKEE (reference sequence). The length of the CDR3 is 16 residues. CDR3 amino acids: CASSLPTATANTEAFF. The CDR3 bases are TGTGCCAGCAGCTTGCCCACGGCGACAGCTAACACTGAAGCTTTCTTT. Drawing the rest from reference TRBV5-5 and TRBJ1-1, the complete variable domain is DAGVTQSPTHLIKTRGQQVTLRCSPISGHKSVSWYQQVLGQGPQFIFQYYEKEERGRGNFPDRFSARQFPNYSSELNVNALLLGDSALYLCASSLPTATANTEAFFGQGTRLTVV.